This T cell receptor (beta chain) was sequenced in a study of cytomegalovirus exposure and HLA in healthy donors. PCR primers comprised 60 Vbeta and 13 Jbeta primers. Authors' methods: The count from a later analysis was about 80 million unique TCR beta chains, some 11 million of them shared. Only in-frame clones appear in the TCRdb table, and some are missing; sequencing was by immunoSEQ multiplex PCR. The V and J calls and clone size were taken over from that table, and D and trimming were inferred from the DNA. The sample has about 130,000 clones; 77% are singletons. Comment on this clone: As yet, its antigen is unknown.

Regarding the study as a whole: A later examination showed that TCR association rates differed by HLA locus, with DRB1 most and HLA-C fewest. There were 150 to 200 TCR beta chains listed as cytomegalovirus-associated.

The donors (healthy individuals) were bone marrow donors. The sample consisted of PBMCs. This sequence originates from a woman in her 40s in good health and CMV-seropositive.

CDR3: CASTGSGGYNEQFF. DNA of the CDR3: TGTGCCAGCACTGGGAGCGGGGGGTACAATGAGCAGTTCTTC. V gene TRBV2 combines with J gene TRBJ2-1, with 9 bases that match TRBD2. The CDR3 runs to 14 residues. CDR1 is SNHLY and CDR2 is FYNNEI in the germline V gene. With 7 bases clipped from V and 4 bases from J, the junction kept 5 bases outside the gene matches. The entire variable domain, with the rest obtained from reference TRBV2 and TRBJ2-1, is as follows: EPEVTQTPSHQVTQMGQEVILRCVPISNHLYFYWYRQILGQKVEFLVSFYNNEISEKSEIFDDQFSVERPDGSNFTLKIRSTKLEDSAMYFCASTGSGGYNEQFFGPGTRLTVL.